This T cell receptor beta chain was profiled in a study of blood T cell repertoires in COVID-19. For the study at large: Samples of COVID-19 (acute and convalescent) were obtained from the United States, Italy and Spain.

Cohort 3 donors were reported recovered after two negative PCRs, clearance, or symptom resolution. In the original processing: Nucleated cell number was recorded as an estimate derived from reference gene primer amplification. TCRdb's copy holds only in-frame clones and misses some; the assay was immunoSEQ multiplex PCR. V and J calls and clone size are copied from that table; D and trimming were computed from the DNA. The sample carries 350,000 or so clones, roughly nine tenths recorded once. The V gene end was trimmed by 2 bases and the J gene end by 8 bases; junction bases not matched to a gene: 6. The CDR3 contains 13 residues. From germline, CDR1 is SGDLS and CDR2 YYNGEE.

The rearrangement uses TRBV9 and TRBJ1-2, with TRBD1 identical over 7 bases. The TCR comes from a woman in her 30s who had recovered from COVID-19. The sequenced sample was PBMCs or T cells enriched from blood (not recorded which). CDR3 bases: TGTGCCAGCAGCGTCTCAGGACAGGCAGGCTACACCTTC. This gives the protein CASSVSGQAGYTF.